This T cell receptor beta chain was identified during a study of cytomegalovirus exposure and HLA in healthy donors. 13 Jbeta primers and 60 Vbeta primers were used for the PCR. TCRdb's copy holds only in-frame clones and misses some; the assay was immunoSEQ multiplex PCR. The data contain roughly 100,000 clones, roughly 72% of them singletons. General observations from the study: Accurate prediction of most subjects' HLA-A and HLA-B alleles from TCR beta sequences was reported.

A word on this clone: What it binds is not known.

CDR1 is PRHDT, CDR2 FYEKMQ, per germline (reference sequence). This CDR3 has 20 amino acids. V was shortened by 0 bases and J by 5 bases, with 26 bases between the two germline ends. This clonotype was sampled from a woman under 30 in good health and CMV-seropositive. The chain recombines TRBV13 with TRBJ2-1, with D possibly matching TRBD2 (7 bases). Specimen: PBMCs. CDR3 region: CASSLGYPVGGRELNNEQFF. CDR3 nucleotides: TGTGCCAGCAGCTTAGGCTATCCCGTGGGGGGGCGGGAGTTGAACAATGAGCAGTTCTTC.